The 27 T cell receptor beta chains in this list originate from one sample, sequenced in a study of blood T cell repertoires in COVID-19 (TCRdb year 2020). Library creation used the immunoSEQ multiplex PCR assay. The clones in this table, taken by TCRdb from immuneACCESS, are in-frame only. Not every clone is retained; where verified, under half of the shortfall comes from an unresolved V gene, and the cause of the rest is unknown. Counted in this sample were around 150,000 clones; approximately 95% of them appeared once. The leading ten clones occupy roughly 1.9% of the sample. The sequenced sample was peripheral blood. The source of these receptors is a woman in her sixties with COVID-19, enrolled during active disease.

This chain links TRBV18 with TRBJ2-1, with D perhaps matching TRBD1 (5 bases). Germline-derived CDR1 and CDR2 are KGHSH and LQKENI. Trimming cost V 3 bases and J 1 base, with 10 bases left between them. The CDR3 contains 15 residues. CDR3 loop: CASSPSRGSYNEQFF. The CDR3 DNA reads as TGTGCCAGCTCACCGTCTAGGGGTTCCTACAATGAGCAGTTCTTC.

This CDR3 is CAWTAGGTQYF. DNA of the CDR3: TGTGCCTGGACGGCGGGTGGGACCCAGTACTTC. The genes are TRBV30 and TRBJ2-5; D might be TRBD2 (5 bases). V was trimmed by 4 bases and J by 7 bases, leaving 10 bases between them. Germline CDR1 is GTSNPN and CDR2 is SVGIG (reference sequence). There are 11 residues in the CDR3.

CDR3 loop: CSVLQGADQPQHF. Here the CDR3 DNA reads TGCAGCGTACTACAGGGGGCGGATCAGCCCCAGCATTTT. V is TRBV29-1 and J is TRBJ1-5, with 9 bases lining up with TRBD1. CDR1 and CDR2 from the germline V gene are SQVTM and ANQGSEA. Trimming cost V 6 bases and J 5 bases; bases outside gene matches: 5. The CDR3 loop spans 13 amino acids.

The chain employs TRBV4-2 and TRBJ1-4; D perhaps matches TRBD1 (6 bases). The germline V gene has CDR1 LGHNA and CDR2 YNFKEQ. The ends were cut back, 3 bases at V and 8 bases at J, with 19 bases in the middle. CDR3 length: 16 residues. The CDR3 DNA follows: TGTGCCAGCAGCCACCCTGGGGGGGCTGAGGGGGAAAAACTGTTTTTT. Translating it yields CASSHPGGAEGEKLFF.

This chain connects TRBV30 to TRBJ2-7; 9 positions match TRBD1. This CDR3 has 12 residues. Trimming cost V 7 bases and J 7 bases; bases outside gene matches: 8. Germline V CDR1 and CDR2: GTSNPN, SVGIG (reference sequence). CDR3 in amino acids: CAYPGTGQEQYF. The DNA for the CDR3 is TGTGCCTACCCAGGGACAGGGCAAGAGCAGTACTTC.

Only one count was recorded for this clone. The rearrangement joins TRBV6-4 to TRBJ2-2; tentatively, D is TRBD1 (6 bases). Germline V lookup: CDR1 MRHNA, CDR2 SNTAGT. With 2 bases removed from V and 3 bases from J, the gap between germline ends came to 13 bases. The CDR3 totals 16 residues. Here the CDR3 reads CASSDRARGDTGELFF. The CDR3 DNA follows: TGTGCCAGCAGTGACAGGGCCAGGGGCGACACCGGGGAGCTGTTTTTT.

The V gene is TRBV7-2, the J gene TRBJ1-4; 11 bases map to TRBD1. After removal of 5 bases from V and 8 bases from J, the junction contained 16 bases not matched to a gene. Germline values: CDR1 SGHTA, CDR2 FQGNSA. The length of the CDR3 is 18 residues. The CDR3 spells CASSRTGTGGLSVEKLFF. CDR3 DNA: TGTGCCAGCAGCAGGACCGGGACAGGGGGGCTCTCGGTAGAAAAACTGTTTTTT.

This clone has just one count. This chain joins TRBV5-4 and TRBJ1-1; 7 nucleotides agree with TRBD1. Germline V gene sequence: CDR1 SGHNT, CDR2 YYREEE (reference sequence). Trimming at V came to 0 bases and at J to 1 base, leaving 0 bases not matched to a gene. This CDR3 contains 14 residues. The CDR3 DNA reads as TGTGCCAGCAGCTTGGCAGGGGGGAACACTGAAGCTTTCTTT. It encodes CASSLAGGNTEAFF.

The V gene is TRBV2, the J gene TRBJ2-2; 7 nucleotides agree with TRBD1. V trimming: 8 bases; J trimming: 1 base; junction bases outside the gene matches: 4. This CDR3 comprises 14 residues. Germline V gene lookup returns CDR1 SNHLY and CDR2 FYNNEI. The CDR3 region has the DNA TGTGCCAGCGGTACAGGGGTGAACACCGGGGAGCTGTTTTTT. Encoded protein: CASGTGVNTGELFF.

J is TRBJ2-4 and V is TRBV3-1 (or the pseudogene TRBV3-2); 11 bases map to TRBD2. This CDR3 contains 14 residues. V lost 3 bases, J lost 9 bases, and 4 bases stayed unmatched. CDR1 is LGHDT and CDR2 is YNNKEL in the germline V gene (reference sequence). The CDR3, as DNA: TGTGCCAGCAGCCAGAGAGGACTAGCGGGCATTCAGTACTTC. It codes for CASSQRGLAGIQYF.

The chain combines TRBV2 with TRBJ1-2, with a weak D call TRBD1 (5 bases). The V gene lost 9 bases and the J gene lost 6 bases, with 17 bases spanning the gap. The V gene's germline CDR1 is SNHLY and CDR2 FYNNEI. The CDR3 totals 13 residues. DNA of the CDR3: TGTGCCAGAATTCGGGACGGGGGGGATGGCTACACCTTC. This gives the protein CARIRDGGDGYTF.

This chain connects TRBV7-2 to TRBJ1-2; 7 nucleotides line up with TRBD1. The CDR3 runs 17 residues. CDR1 is SGHTA, CDR2 FQGNSA, per germline. The trim removed 3 bases at V and 0 bases at J, leaving 10 bases unmatched. The CDR3 nucleotides are TGTGCCAGCAGCTTCAACAGGGGAATAGGAGCTAACTATGGCTACACCTTC. Translated, it gives CASSFNRGIGANYGYTF.

The V gene is TRBV5-1, the J gene TRBJ1-6, with D perhaps matching TRBD1 (5 bases). The CDR3 has 16 residues. V lost 4 bases to trimming and J lost 8 bases, with 19 bases between them. In germline, CDR1 is SGHRS, CDR2 YFSETQ. The CDR3, as DNA: TGCGCCAGCAGCCCGGTGTTTAGGCAGGGCGATTCACCCCTCCACTTT. This translates into CASSPVFRQGDSPLHF.

V usage is TRBV29-1 and J usage is TRBJ1-1; a weak D match, TRBD1 (6 bases). This CDR3 has 14 amino acids. The germline gives CDR1 SQVTM, CDR2 ANQGSEA. Trimming left V 0 bases short and J 4 bases short, with 12 bases between. CDR3 nucleotide sequence: TGCAGCGTTGAAGAACAGGGCCGGGGCACTGAAGCTTTCTTT. The encoded protein is CSVEEQGRGTEAFF.

This chain connects TRBV10-2 to TRBJ1-5; the D gene is possibly TRBD1 (5 bases). The CDR3 length is 18 residues. The germline V and J ends were trimmed by 2 bases and 6 bases, with 23 bases remaining between them. Germline loops: CDR1 WSHSY, CDR2 SAAADI. As DNA, the CDR3 is TGCGCCAGCAGTGAGACAAACTCAGGACAAGCCGTGGGTCAGCCCCAGCATTTT. It encodes CASSETNSGQAVGQPQHF.

This chain connects TRBV6-5 to TRBJ1-2; 9 bases are a match to TRBD1. With V trimmed by 5 bases and J by 2 bases, 6 bases remained unmatched. Germline CDR1 and CDR2: MNHEY and SVGAGI. The CDR3 has 15 amino acids. CDR3 amino acids: CASSLGTGRNYGYTF. The CDR3 bases are TGTGCCAGCAGTCTAGGGACAGGGAGAAACTATGGCTACACCTTC.

J is TRBJ1-1 and V is TRBV10-3; D perhaps matches TRBD1 (5 bases). Germline CDR1 is ENHRY and CDR2 is SYGVKD. There are 15 residues in the CDR3. V was trimmed by 0 bases and J by 4 bases, leaving 12 bases between them. CDR3 nucleotide sequence: TGTGCCATCAGTGAGTCGATAGGGGTGGGCACTGAAGCTTTCTTT. Protein: CAISESIGVGTEAFF.

This rearrangement joins TRBV4-2 to TRBJ1-1; the D is unclear. The V end was cut by 1 base, the J end by 0 bases, with 9 bases between. The germline CDR1 and CDR2 sequences are LGHNA and YNFKEQ. The CDR3 is made up of 15 amino acids. The CDR3 DNA is TGTGCCAGCAGCCAAGTTGCAAGCATGAACACTGAAGCTTTCTTT. Its translation is CASSQVASMNTEAFF.

This chain uses TRBV2 with TRBJ1-5; 9 nucleotides align to TRBD1. Losses at the gene ends were 6 bases for V and 2 bases for J; bases not matched to a gene: 5. The CDR3 has 15 residues. Germline V gene data show CDR1 as SNHLY and CDR2 as FYNNEI. CDR3 residues: CASSSTGGRNQPQHF. The CDR3 DNA is TGTGCCAGCAGCTCGACAGGGGGTCGCAATCAGCCCCAGCATTTT.

The V call is TRBV2, the J call TRBJ2-2, with TRBD2 matching 7 bases. The germline gives CDR1 SNHLY, CDR2 FYNNEI. This CDR3 has 14 residues. V was clipped by 6 bases and J by 2 bases; unmatched bases: 3. CDR3 sequence: CASRRDYNTGELFF. The DNA of the CDR3 is TGTGCCAGCAGGAGGGACTATAACACCGGGGAGCTGTTTTTT. Variable domain in full (rest from reference TRBV2 and TRBJ2-2): EPEVTQTPSHQVTQMGQEVILRCVPISNHLYFYWYRQILGQKVEFLVSFYNNEISEKSEIFDDQFSVERPDGSNFTLKIRSTKLEDSAMYFCASRRDYNTGELFFGEGSRLTVL.

As for this clone: One end of the junction does not line up with germline, which may come from a read error. This rearrangement joins TRBV7-7 to TRBJ2-7; no clear D. CDR3 size: 15 residues. Germline V gene lookup returns CDR1 SSHAT and CDR2 FNYEAQ (reference sequence). The CDR3 coding sequence is TGTGCTAGCAGCGCATCAGTTGGCACCTCCTACGAGCAGTACTTC. Protein product: CASSASVGTSYEQYF.

The CDR3 region is CASSQQGQSSYNEQFF. In nucleotides, the CDR3 is TGCGCCAGCAGCCAACAGGGACAGAGCTCCTACAATGAGCAGTTCTTC. The chain carries TRBV4-1 and TRBJ2-1; 7 bases are a match to TRBD1. Germline trimming cut 2 bases from V and 0 bases from J; bases unmatched to any gene: 4. The V gene's germline CDR1 is MGHRA and CDR2 YSYEKL. CDR3 length: 16 residues.

This rearrangement joins TRBV19 to TRBJ2-5; 12 nucleotides agree with TRBD2. Trimming at V came to 7 bases and at J to 2 bases, leaving 5 bases not matched to a gene. Germline CDR1 reads LNHDA; CDR2 reads SQIVND (reference sequence). The CDR3 loop spans 15 amino acids. The CDR3 DNA reads TGTGCCAGTAAGGTTCTAGCGGGGGGGCAAGAGACCCAGTACTTC. Translating gives CASKVLAGGQETQYF.

This chain uses TRBV30 with TRBJ1-2; TRBD1 is a possible D gene (5 bases). Germline lookup yields CDR1 GTSNPN and CDR2 SVGIG (reference sequence). The CDR3 sequence is 14 residues long. The V gene lost 5 bases and the J gene lost 6 bases, with 19 bases spanning the gap. CDR3 amino acids: CAWAPLGGVHGYTF. DNA of the CDR3: TGTGCCTGGGCTCCTCTTGGAGGGGTCCATGGCTACACCTTC.

V usage is TRBV11-2 and J usage is TRBJ1-4; D is unclear. V was shortened by 5 bases and J by 6 bases, with 22 bases between the two germline ends. This CDR3 comprises 17 residues. The germline CDR1 and CDR2 sequences are SGHAT and FQNNGV. CDR3 nucleotide sequence: TGTGCCAGCAGCCCCATTGACGCTTCAAGGCGGTATGAAAAACTGTTTTTT. It is translated as CASSPIDASRRYEKLFF. The complete variable domain, with remaining parts taken from reference TRBV11-2 and TRBJ1-4, reads EAGVAQSPRYKIIEKRQSVAFWCNPISGHATLYWYQQILGQGPKLLIQFQNNGVVDDSQLPKDRFSAERLKGVDSTLKIQPAKLEDSAVYLCASSPIDASRRYEKLFFGSGTQLSVL.

This clone occurred once. V gene TRBV6-5 combines with J gene TRBJ1-4; D might be TRBD1 (5 bases). Germline V gives CDR1 MNHEY, CDR2 SVGAGI. Trimming pared 6 bases from V and 7 bases from J, leaving 15 bases between. The CDR3 sequence is 14 residues long. This chain's CDR3 is CASSDGTLSEKLFF. The CDR3 DNA is TGTGCCAGCAGCGACGGGACTCTTAGTGAAAAACTGTTTTTT.

This clone has a single count. This chain uses TRBV6-5 with TRBJ2-7, with a tentative D call TRBD1 (8 bases). This CDR3 comprises 14 residues. The V and J ends lost 2 bases and 6 bases respectively, with 14 bases between them. CDR1 is MNHEY and CDR2 is SVGAGI in the germline V gene. Written as DNA, the CDR3 is TGTGCCAGCAGTTACACGGACAGGGAGGGCGAGCAGTACTTC. Its translation is CASSYTDREGEQYF.